These 16 T cell receptor beta chains came from one sample sequenced in a study of T cell clonality in common variable immunodeficiency. Data came from immunoSEQ multiplex PCR; TCRdb stores just in-frame clones and leaves some out. There are 50,000 to 60,000 clones in the sample, none observed a single time. The sequenced material came from peripheral blood mononuclear cells. Receptors originate from a person aged 18 to 70 in good health.

As for this clone: The read comes to an end 3 residues before the CDR3 does, leaving the germline J gene to fill in the end. The chain links TRBV7-2 to TRBJ1-2; the D gene is possibly TRBD1 (5 bases). CDR1 is SGHTA, CDR2 FQGNSA, per germline. This CDR3 contains 15 residues. CDR3 loop: CASSFRPGVEDTYTF. CDR3 bases read: TGTGCCAGCAGCTTTCGCCCGGGGGTTGAAGATACC.

This clone has only a few counts. Sequencing ends 3 residues short of the CDR3 end; the germline J gene provides the rest. This sequence joins TRBV20-1 and TRBJ2-7, with 12 bases aligning to TRBD2. J was trimmed by 4 bases and V by 5 bases; bases with no gene match: 3. The CDR3 contains 13 residues. Germline CDR1 is DFQATT and CDR2 is SNEGSKA (reference sequence). The CDR3 protein is CSAQTSGGYEQYF. CDR3 bases read: TGCAGTGCTCAGACTAGCGGGGGTTACGAG.

This clone was seen ten or more times. The read gets to within 3 residues of the CDR3 end, and the germline J gene fills in the rest. The chain combines TRBV19 with TRBJ1-4; 10 nucleotides line up with TRBD1. CDR3 length: 17 residues. J gave up 2 bases and V 5 bases, and 8 bases lay outside the gene matches. Germline-derived CDR1 and CDR2 are LNHDA and SQIVND (reference sequence). Partial CDR3 DNA: TGTGCCAGTAGTGGGAGGGACAGGGGAACGACTAATGAAAAA. Amino acid sequence: CASSGRDRGTTNEK. The full CDR3 is CASSGRDRGTTNEKLFF.

This clone was seen a few times. The DNA ends 3 residues before the CDR3 does, and the rest of the CDR3 is filled in from the germline J gene. The chain recombines TRBV7-6 with TRBJ1-3; 7 bases align to TRBD1. Germline V CDR1 and CDR2: SGHVS, FNYEAQ. V trimming: 5 bases; J trimming: 1 base; junction bases outside the gene matches: 2. The CDR3 spans 14 residues. The covered CDR3 bases are TGTGCCAGCAGCCACAGGGGTTCTGGAAACACC. Its translation is CASSHRGSGNT. The whole CDR3 protein is CASSHRGSGNTIYF.

This clone has a count of ten or more. The CDR3 goes on 3 residues after the read ends, and that part is filled in from the germline J gene. This sequence joins TRBV5-1 and TRBJ1-4; D might be TRBD1 (6 bases). CDR1 and CDR2 (germline): SGHRS, YFSETQ. Between the trimmed V and J ends, which lost 0 bases and 10 bases, there was a span of 13 bases. This CDR3 is built from 14 residues. CDR3 DNA (partial): TGCGCCAGCAGCTTGGACAGGGCTGATGGAAAA. As protein: CASSLDRADGK. The CDR3 reads in full as CASSLDRADGKLFF.

The sample holds many counts of this clone. The read terminates 3 residues ahead of where the CDR3 ends, so the germline J gene completes it. The chain combines TRBV20-1 with TRBJ1-4, with D perhaps matching TRBD1 (6 bases). Trimming stripped 3 bases from V and 2 bases from J, with 19 bases between. There are 17 residues in the CDR3. The V gene's germline CDR1 is DFQATT and CDR2 SNEGSKA (reference sequence). CDR3 DNA (partial): TGCAGTGCTAGGGGAGAATACAGGGTGCTGACTAATGAAAAA. Its translation: CSARGEYRVLTNEK. The whole CDR3 region reads CSARGEYRVLTNEKLFF.

This clone was counted between two and nine times. The read is 3 residues too short to cover the CDR3 end, so that end is filled in from the germline J gene. The chain couples TRBV11-3 to TRBJ2-3; 9 positions match TRBD2. Trimming removed 6 bases from V and 5 bases from J; junction bases left unmatched: 9. Germline CDR1 SGHNT, CDR2 YENEEA. This CDR3 contains 15 residues. The CDR3 loop is CASSEGGRAGDTQYF. The CDR3 DNA, read in part, is TGTGCCAGCAGTGAAGGCGGGAGGGCCGGAGATACG.

There are many counts of this clone. The observed sequence ends 3 residues before the CDR3 terminus, with the missing tail filled in from the germline J gene. This chain links TRBV10-2 with TRBJ2-3; D is uncertain. V was cut by 7 bases and J by 0 bases, with 14 bases left in between. Per germline, CDR1 WSHSY and CDR2 SAAADI. This CDR3 has 15 residues. The part of the CDR3 DNA that was read is TGCGCCAGCACCAGCCTTCGGGTTAGCACAGATACG. Its translation is CASTSLRVSTDT. The complete CDR3 protein is CASTSLRVSTDTQYF.

This clone was observed at least ten times. The CDR3 end lies 3 residues beyond the end of the read and is filled in from the germline J gene. The chain uses TRBV11-3 and TRBJ2-5, with TRBD2 matching 9 bases. The V gene's germline CDR1 is SGHNT and CDR2 YENEEA. With 3 bases clipped from V and 4 bases from J, the junction kept 0 bases outside the gene matches. The CDR3 has 13 residues. Partial CDR3 DNA: TGTGCCAGCAGCTTGACTAGCGGAGAGACC. It is translated as CASSLTSGET. The entire CDR3 reads CASSLTSGETQYF.

This clone showed up many times. The read terminates 3 residues before the CDR3 end, so the remaining end is supplied by the germline J gene. This rearrangement joins TRBV30 to TRBJ2-7, with a weak D call TRBD2 (5 bases). Trimming took 3 bases from V and 6 from J, leaving 15 bases between them. The CDR3 length is 13 residues. CDR1 GTSNPN and CDR2 SVGIG come from the germline V gene (reference sequence). The DNA read from the CDR3 is TGTGCCTGGAGGAGCGGATCCCTACTCGAG. It specifies CAWRSGSLLE. The complete CDR3 reads CAWRSGSLLEQYF.

Regarding this clone: The CDR3 goes on 3 residues after the read ends, and that part is filled in from the germline J gene. This chain joins TRBV18 and TRBJ1-2; 8 bases agree with TRBD1. CDR1 and CDR2 (germline): KGHSH, LQKENI. The CDR3 extends over 13 amino acids. The CDR3 reads CASSPGQAYDYTF. The covered CDR3 bases are TGTGCCAGCTCACCGGGACAGGCCTACGAC.

This clone was recorded many times. With the read ending 3 residues before the CDR3 end, the germline J gene is used to fill in that end. J is TRBJ2-5 and V is TRBV20-1; TRBD1 is a possible D gene (6 bases). The length of the CDR3 is 14 residues. V was shortened by 1 base and J by 2 bases, with 11 bases between the two germline ends. Germline values: CDR1 DFQATT, CDR2 SNEGSKA (reference sequence). The DNA read from the CDR3 is TGCAGTGCTAGAGTGGGAGACAGGCAAGAGACC. Translation gives CSARVGDRQET. The complete CDR3 protein is CSARVGDRQETQYF.

This clone was counted many times. The read ends 3 residues shy of where the CDR3 ends; the end is completed using the germline J gene. The genes are TRBV5-8 and TRBJ2-3; no reliable D call. CDR3 length equals 13 residues. V lost 2 bases and J 0 bases, leaving 4 bases between the germline ends. From germline, CDR1 is SGHTS and CDR2 YDEGEE. The CDR3: CASSFPSTDTQYF. The DNA read from the CDR3 is TGTGCCAGCAGCTTTCCGAGCACAGATACG.

CDR3 region: CASSRTPYNEQFF. The CDR3 bases that were read are TGTGCCAGCAGCCGTACACCCTACAATGAG. This chain uses TRBV7-9 with TRBJ2-1, with no clear D. The sequenced fragment ends 3 residues before the CDR3 boundary, so the rest is inferred from the germline J gene. Germline V gene lookup returns CDR1 SEHNR and CDR2 FQNEAQ (reference sequence). The CDR3 length is 13 residues. The V end lost 5 bases, the J end lost 2 bases, and 7 bases lay between the germline ends.

This clone was picked up many times. A junction end diverges from the germline sequence, so it may reflect a read error. Coverage ceases 3 residues before the CDR3 finishes, and the germline J gene fills in the end. The rearrangement uses TRBV4-2 and TRBJ2-3; TRBD2 agrees at 8 bases. CDR1 is LGHNA and CDR2 is YNFKEQ in the germline V gene. The CDR3 spans 14 residues. CDR3 protein: CASSSGTREGTQYF. The part of the CDR3 DNA that was read is TGCGCCAGCAGCTCCGGGACTAGAGAGGGTACG.

This clone has ten or more counts. The CDR3 end lies 3 residues beyond the end of the read and is filled in from the germline J gene. The V call is TRBV5-4, the J call TRBJ2-2; no reliable D call. V was pared by 0 bases and J by 2 bases, with 11 bases between. The germline CDR1 and CDR2 sequences are SGHNT and YYREEE (reference sequence). The CDR3 is 16 residues long. CDR3 bases read: TGTGCCAGCAGCTTGGAACCGAACTTTAACACCGGGGAG. This encodes CASSLEPNFNTGE. The whole CDR3 region reads CASSLEPNFNTGELFF.